This T cell receptor (beta chain) was captured by sequencing in a study of shared clonotypes between healthy human individuals. Assay: immunoSEQ multiplex PCR; the TCRdb copy retains only in-frame clones and omits some. The sample carries around 1,000,000 clones, about 72% recorded once. This CDR3 comprises 14 residues. Trimming stripped 4 bases from V and 7 bases from J, with 16 bases between. Germline V gene sequence: CDR1 MGHRA, CDR2 YSYEKL. The sequence was obtained from a man younger than 35 in good health. Some clones in this sample may be carry-over from other donors' samples. V usage is TRBV4-1 and J usage is TRBJ2-5; D gene uncertain. Sequenced material: memory CD4+ T cells from PBMCs. Described subset: CD45RA-negative fraction. CDR3 in amino acids: CASSRSKGLGTQYF. CDR3 bases: TGCGCCAGCAGCCGCTCAAAAGGGTTAGGGACCCAGTACTTC.